This T cell receptor beta chain was retrieved from a study of blood T cell repertoires in COVID-19 (TCRdb year 2020). Notes on the research overall: The collaborator samples originated in the United States, Italy and Spain and spanned the acute and convalescent phases of COVID-19. The material from the prospective study consisted of cDNA or gDNA derived from T cells, B-cell-depleted T cells, or PBMCs. Subjects who had been exposed to COVID-19, were actively infected with it, or had recovered from it provided the deeply sampled blood TCRbeta repertoires that made up the dataset. The repertoires were released in a freely available public database intended as a resource for research on the immune response to SARS-CoV-2. Samples were obtained from the ongoing ImmuneRACE study (first 160 participants) and from 1,200 or so subjects provided by 6 global collaborators. A de-identified subject ID, COVID-19 status, age in years and sex were almost always included in the sample metadata. HLA class I and class II types, where available, came from metadata supplied by the sample provider rather than from assay-based typing.

From a lookup of the germline V gene (reference sequence), CDR1 and CDR2 are SEHNR and FQNEAQ. The CDR3, from cysteine to phenylalanine, totals 14 residues. CDR3 DNA only is kept here, 42 bases in frame from base 1. V was cut back by 1 base and J by 2 bases, leaving a gap of 6 bases between them. The immunoSEQ Assay, a bias-controlled multiplex PCR, was used to amplify TCRbeta CDR3 regions from genomic DNA. As for the authors' bioinformatics: Within the assay, amplification of reference gene primers was used to estimate how many nucleated cells each sample contained. To quantify the absolute abundance of each unique TCRbeta CDR3 rearrangement, sequence reads were collapsed and filtered. For each sample, productive Simpson clonality was calculated as the square root of Simpson's diversity index over productive rearrangements. The table comes from immuneACCESS by way of TCRdb, which keeps in-frame sequences with V and J called. Part of the clones is missing from these tables; in studies checked, under half for an unresolved V gene and the rest for unknown reasons. Clone size and V and J calls were adopted from that table, with D and trimming inferred from the DNA. This sample gives tens of thousands of clones in total; roughly 78% of them show up just once. 6% to 7.5% of the sample is held by the ten biggest clonotypes.

On the study overall, not on this receptor specifically: The quantity of clinical and demographic metadata differed by source and by participant and was supplied without curation.

Of note for this clone: Its antigen is unknown. Base qualities are not recorded, but no much larger clone differs from it by a single base.

Whole blood was collected in K2EDTA tubes by collaborating institutions according to the institutions' own protocols. For TCRbeta analysis, collaborators shipped samples as frozen whole blood, isolated PBMCs, or DNA extracted from either of those sample types. This chain is built from TRBV7-9 and TRBJ2-1, with an unclear D gene assignment. Sequenced: peripheral blood. The clonotype was recovered from a man aged 45 to 65 with active or convalescent COVID-19. The CDR3 reads as follows: CASSLEQAYNEQFF. The nucleotide sequence reads TGTGCCAGCAGCTTAGAGCAGGCCTACAATGAGCAGTTCTTC.